This T cell receptor beta chain stems from a study of response to subunit inactivated influenza vaccine. Study-wide results and limits: The authors suggested that every seasonal influenza vaccination recruits few new T cells.

This clonotype was seen ten or more times. The antigen is undetermined. This CDR3 contains 14 residues. Germline CDR1 is SGHRS and CDR2 is YFSETQ. The ends lost 4 bases at V and 3 bases at J; junction bases unmatched: 6. TCRdb itself ran the RT-PCR reads through MiXCR, one entry per CDR3 protein. Counted here are a few hundred thousand distinct CDR3 sequences, about 14% occurring once; the ten biggest clones make up over 8.5%. The V and J genes are TRBV5-1 and TRBJ2-5, with 7 bases aligning to TRBD1. This TCR came from a man aged 50 to 59 who received an inactivated influenza vaccine. The sample in question was PBMCs from blood, obtained approximately 13 days after vaccination. Written as DNA, the CDR3 is TGCGCCAGCAGCCTCTTCGGACAGGAAGAGACCCAGTACTTC. Its protein product is CASSLFGQEETQYF.